This T cell receptor beta chain was recorded in a study of shared clonotypes between healthy human individuals. Findings and limits, study-wide: Generally, estimated richness proved larger in naive subsets than it did in memory subsets. Sampling included only blood; tissue repertoires likely differ.

CD45RA-negative memory and CD45RA+ naive subsets were split from the CD4+ cells. V dropped 0 bases and J dropped 0 bases, with 7 bases sitting between them. CDR1 and CDR2 from the germline V gene are SGHRS and YFSETQ. The CDR3 is 15 amino acids. TCRdb's copy holds only in-frame clones and misses some; the assay was immunoSEQ multiplex PCR. The sample contains under 2.5 million clones, around 92% of which appear only once. Only a few counts were recorded for this clone. No antigen is known for it. The source is a man aged 18 to 29 in good health. Some clones in this sample may be carry-over from other donors' samples. The chain uses TRBV5-1 and TRBJ1-3; D is unresolved. Material for sequencing was naive CD4+ T cells from PBMCs. Stated subset: CD45RA+ positively selected. The CDR3 region has the DNA TGCGCCAGCAGCTTGGATCCGAGCTCTGGAAACACCATATATTTT. Amino acids: CASSLDPSSGNTIYF. The full variable domain, its missing parts supplied by reference TRBV5-1 and TRBJ1-3, is KAGVTQTPRYLIKTRGQQVTLSCSPISGHRSVSWYQQTPGQGLQFLFEYFSETQRNKGNFPGRFSGRQFSNSRSEMNVSTLELGDSALYLCASSLDPSSGNTIYFGEGSWLTVV.